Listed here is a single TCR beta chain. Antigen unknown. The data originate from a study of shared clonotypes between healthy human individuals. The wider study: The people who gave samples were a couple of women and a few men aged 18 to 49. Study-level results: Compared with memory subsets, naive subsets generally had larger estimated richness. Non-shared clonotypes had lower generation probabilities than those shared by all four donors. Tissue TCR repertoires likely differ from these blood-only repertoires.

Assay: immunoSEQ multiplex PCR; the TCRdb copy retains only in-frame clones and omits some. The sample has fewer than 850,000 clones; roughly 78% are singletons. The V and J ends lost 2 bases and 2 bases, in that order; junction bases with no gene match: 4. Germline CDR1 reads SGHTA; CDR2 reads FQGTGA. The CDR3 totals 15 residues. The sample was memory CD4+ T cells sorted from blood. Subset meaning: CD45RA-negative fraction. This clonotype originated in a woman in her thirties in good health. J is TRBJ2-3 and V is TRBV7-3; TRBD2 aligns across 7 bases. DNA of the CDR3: TGTGCCAGCAGCTTAGAGCTAGCGGCCACAGATACGCAGTATTTT. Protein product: CASSLELAATDTQYF.